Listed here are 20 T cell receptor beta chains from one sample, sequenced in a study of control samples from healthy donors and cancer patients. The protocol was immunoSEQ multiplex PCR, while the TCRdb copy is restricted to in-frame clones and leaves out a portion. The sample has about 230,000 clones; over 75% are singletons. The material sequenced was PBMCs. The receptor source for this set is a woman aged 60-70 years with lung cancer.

The CDR3 region has the DNA TGTGCCAGCAGCTTGGGTCTAGCGGGGGAGACCCACGAGCAGTACTTC. Its protein is CASSLGLAGETHEQYF. The chain is built from TRBV5-4 and TRBJ2-7; 10 nucleotides match TRBD2. Germline trimming cut 0 bases from V and 5 bases from J; bases unmatched to any gene: 8. The CDR3 is 16 residues long. Germline CDR1 and CDR2: SGHNT and YYREEE (reference sequence).

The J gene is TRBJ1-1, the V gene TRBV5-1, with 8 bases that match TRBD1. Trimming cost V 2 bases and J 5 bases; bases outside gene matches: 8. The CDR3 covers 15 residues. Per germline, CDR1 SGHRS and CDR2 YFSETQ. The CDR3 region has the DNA TGCGCCAGCAGCTTCCGAACAGGGGGGCAAACTGAAGCTTTCTTT. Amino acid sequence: CASSFRTGGQTEAFF.

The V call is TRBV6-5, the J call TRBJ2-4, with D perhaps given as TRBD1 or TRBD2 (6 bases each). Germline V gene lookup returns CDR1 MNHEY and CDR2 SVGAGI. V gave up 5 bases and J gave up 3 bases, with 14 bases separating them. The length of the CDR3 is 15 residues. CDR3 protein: CASSPGAEHKNIQYF. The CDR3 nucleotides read TGTGCCAGCAGTCCGGGGGCAGAGCACAAAAACATTCAGTACTTC.

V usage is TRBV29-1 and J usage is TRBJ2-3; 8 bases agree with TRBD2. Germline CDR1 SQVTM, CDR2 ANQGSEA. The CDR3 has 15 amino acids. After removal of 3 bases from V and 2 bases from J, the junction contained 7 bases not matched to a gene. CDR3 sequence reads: CSVDKSGGNTDTQYF. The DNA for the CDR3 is TGCAGCGTTGACAAGTCGGGGGGGAACACAGATACGCAGTATTTT.

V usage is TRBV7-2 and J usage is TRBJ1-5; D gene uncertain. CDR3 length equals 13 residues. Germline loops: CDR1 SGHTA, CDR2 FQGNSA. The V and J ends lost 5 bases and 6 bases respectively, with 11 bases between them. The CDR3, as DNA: TGTGCCAGCAGCCTAGGCCCGGCTCAGCCCCAGCATTTT. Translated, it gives CASSLGPAQPQHF.

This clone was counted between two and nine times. The CDR3 bases are TGTGCCAGCAGCCAAGGATCCCCCGGGCCCCTCCACTTT. Translation gives CASSQGSPGPLHF. V usage is TRBV3-1 (or the pseudogene TRBV3-2) and J usage is TRBJ1-6; D is undetermined. V lost 1 base and J 13 bases, leaving 11 bases between the germline ends. Germline V gives CDR1 LGHDT, CDR2 YNNKEL (reference sequence). There are 13 residues in the CDR3.

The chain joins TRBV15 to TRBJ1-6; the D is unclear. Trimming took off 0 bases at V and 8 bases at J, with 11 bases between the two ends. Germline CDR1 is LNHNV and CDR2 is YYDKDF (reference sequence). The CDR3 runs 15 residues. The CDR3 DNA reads TGTGCCACCAGCAGAGAGAAAAGGGTTCATTCACCCCTCCACTTT. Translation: CATSREKRVHSPLHF. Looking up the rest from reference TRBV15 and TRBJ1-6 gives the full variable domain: DAMVIQNPRYQVTQFGKPVTLSCSQTLNHNVMYWYQQKSSQAPKLLFHYYDKDFNNEADTPDNFQSRRPNTSFCFLDIRSPGLGDTAMYLCATSREKRVHSPLHFGNGTRLTVT.

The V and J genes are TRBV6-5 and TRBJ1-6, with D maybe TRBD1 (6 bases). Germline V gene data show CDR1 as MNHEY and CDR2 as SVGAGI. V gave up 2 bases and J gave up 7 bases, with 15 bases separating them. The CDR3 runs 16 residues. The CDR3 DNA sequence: TGTGCCAGCAGTTACACAGGGAGATTAGAGAATTCACCCCTCCACTTT. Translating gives CASSYTGRLENSPLHF.

The CDR3 region is CATVGQGEESGANVLTF. CDR3 nucleotides: TGTGCCACGGTCGGACAGGGCGAGGAATCTGGGGCCAACGTCCTGACTTTC. The chain uses TRBV6-7 and TRBJ2-6; 8 bases align to TRBD1. TRBV6-7 qualifies as an ORF whose function is uncertain. The V segment lost 10 bases and the J segment 1 base; nucleotides outside the gene matches: 12. CDR3 length equals 17 residues.

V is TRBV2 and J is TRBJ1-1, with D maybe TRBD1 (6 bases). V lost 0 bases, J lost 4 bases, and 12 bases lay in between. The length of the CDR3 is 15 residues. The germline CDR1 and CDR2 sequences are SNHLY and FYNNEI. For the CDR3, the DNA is TGTGCCAGCAGTGAAGCCTCTTGGGGGCTCACTGAAGCTTTCTTT. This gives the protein CASSEASWGLTEAFF.

Written as DNA, the CDR3 is TGTGCCAGCAGCGTACAGGGCAGGGGAGCTTTCTTT. Protein product: CASSVQGRGAFF. This chain joins TRBV9 and TRBJ1-1, with D perhaps TRBD1 (6 bases). The CDR3 consists of 12 residues. The V gene lost 1 base and the J gene lost 10 bases, with 11 bases spanning the gap. Germline assignment: CDR1 SGDLS and CDR2 YYNGEE.

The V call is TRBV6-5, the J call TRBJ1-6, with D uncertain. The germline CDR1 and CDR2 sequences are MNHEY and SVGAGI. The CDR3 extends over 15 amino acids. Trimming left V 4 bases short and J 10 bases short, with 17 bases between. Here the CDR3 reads CASSSGNRPESPLHF. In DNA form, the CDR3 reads TGTGCCAGCAGTTCGGGAAATAGGCCCGAATCACCCCTCCACTTT.

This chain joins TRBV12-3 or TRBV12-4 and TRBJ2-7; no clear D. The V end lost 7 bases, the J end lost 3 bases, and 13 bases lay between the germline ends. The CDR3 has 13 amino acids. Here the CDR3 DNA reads TGTGCCAGCACCGTAACCGGCCGCTACGAGCAGTACTTC. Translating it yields CASTVTGRYEQYF.

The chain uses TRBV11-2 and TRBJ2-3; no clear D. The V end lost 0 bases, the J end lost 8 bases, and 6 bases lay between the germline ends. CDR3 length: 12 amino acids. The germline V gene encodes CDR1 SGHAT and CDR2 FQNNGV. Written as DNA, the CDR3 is TGTGCCAGCAGCTTAGAAGGCAGTACGCAGTATTTT. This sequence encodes CASSLEGSTQYF.

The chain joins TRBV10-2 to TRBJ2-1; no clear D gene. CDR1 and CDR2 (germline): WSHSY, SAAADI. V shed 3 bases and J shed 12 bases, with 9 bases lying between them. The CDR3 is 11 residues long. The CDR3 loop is CASSEVVGQFF. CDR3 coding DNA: TGCGCCAGCAGTGAAGTAGTAGGGCAGTTCTTC.

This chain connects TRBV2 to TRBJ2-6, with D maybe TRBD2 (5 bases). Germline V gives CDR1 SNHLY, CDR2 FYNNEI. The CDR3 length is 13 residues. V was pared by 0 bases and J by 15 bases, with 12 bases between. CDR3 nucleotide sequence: TGTGCCAGCAGTGAAGCGGCGGGCGCGGGCCTGACTTTC. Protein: CASSEAAGAGLTF. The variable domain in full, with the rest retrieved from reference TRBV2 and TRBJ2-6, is EPEVTQTPSHQVTQMGQEVILRCVPISNHLYFYWYRQILGQKVEFLVSFYNNEISEKSEIFDDQFSVERPDGSNFTLKIRSTKLEDSAMYFCASSEAAGAGLTFGAGSRLTVL.

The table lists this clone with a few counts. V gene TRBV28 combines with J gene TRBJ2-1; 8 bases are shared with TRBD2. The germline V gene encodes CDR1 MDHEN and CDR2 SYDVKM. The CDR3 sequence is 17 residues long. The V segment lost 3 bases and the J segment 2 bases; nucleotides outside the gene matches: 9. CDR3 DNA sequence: TGTGCCAGCAGTTTCGCCAAAACTAGCGGAGCCTACAATGAGCAGTTCTTC. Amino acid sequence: CASSFAKTSGAYNEQFF.

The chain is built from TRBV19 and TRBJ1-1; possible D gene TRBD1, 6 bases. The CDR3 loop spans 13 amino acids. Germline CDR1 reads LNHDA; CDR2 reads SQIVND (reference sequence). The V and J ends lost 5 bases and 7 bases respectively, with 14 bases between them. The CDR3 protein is CASSPRNRDEAFF. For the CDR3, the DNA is TGTGCCAGTAGTCCCCGGAACAGGGATGAAGCTTTCTTT.

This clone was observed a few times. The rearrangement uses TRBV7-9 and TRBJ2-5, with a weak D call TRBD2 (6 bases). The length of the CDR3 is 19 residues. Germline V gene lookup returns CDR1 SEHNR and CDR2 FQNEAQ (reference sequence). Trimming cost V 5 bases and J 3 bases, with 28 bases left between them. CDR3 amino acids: CASSLGGFGVEGPKETQYF. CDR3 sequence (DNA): TGTGCCAGCAGCCTCGGGGGTTTTGGCGTAGAAGGTCCCAAAGAGACCCAGTACTTC.

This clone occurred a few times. The CDR3 spells CASSQDRGLTYTGELFF. The CDR3 DNA reads as TGTGCCAGCAGCCAAGACAGGGGCCTGACATACACCGGGGAGCTGTTTTTT. The rearrangement uses TRBV5-6 and TRBJ2-2, with 8 bases matching TRBD1. Looked up from germline, CDR1 is SGHDT and CDR2 is YYEEEE. The CDR3 is 17 residues long. Trimming cost V 4 bases and J 3 bases; bases outside gene matches: 11.